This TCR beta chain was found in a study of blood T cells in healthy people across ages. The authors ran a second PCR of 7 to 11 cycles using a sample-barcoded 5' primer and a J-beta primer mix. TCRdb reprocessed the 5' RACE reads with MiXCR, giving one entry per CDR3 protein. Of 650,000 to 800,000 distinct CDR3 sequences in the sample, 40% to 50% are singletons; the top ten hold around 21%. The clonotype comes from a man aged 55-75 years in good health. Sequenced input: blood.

CDR3 protein: CASTARNRDSVNTGELFF. In DNA form, the CDR3 reads TGTGCCAGCACCGCCAGGAACCGGGACAGCGTTAACACCGGGGAGCTGTTTTTT. This chain uses TRBV6-1 with TRBJ2-2; TRBD1 matches 7 bases. The germline CDR1 and CDR2 sequences are MNHNS and SASEGT. The V segment lost 7 bases and the J segment 2 bases; nucleotides outside the gene matches: 16. This CDR3 contains 18 residues.